Listed here are 8 T cell receptor beta chains from one sample, sequenced in a study of shared clonotypes between healthy human individuals. Produced via immunoSEQ multiplex PCR; TCRdb's table is partial and in-frame only. The sample contains 2 million to 2.5 million clones, roughly 92% of which appear only once. The source material was naive CD4+ T cells from PBMCs. Indicated subset: CD45RA+ positively selected. The receptor set was obtained from a man younger than 30 in good health. Some clones in this sample may be carry-over from other donors' samples.

This clone showed up just once. The CDR3 sequence is CASSLVEGVGYEQYF. The DNA for the CDR3 is TGTGCCAGCAGCTTGGTTGAGGGGGTGGGCTACGAGCAGTACTTC. V usage is TRBV5-5 and J usage is TRBJ2-7; perhaps TRBD1 as D (6 bases). CDR3 length: 15 residues. CDR1 and CDR2 from the germline V gene are SGHKS and YYEKEE (reference sequence). V lost 0 bases and J lost 3, with 13 bases in between.

The V and J genes are TRBV28 and TRBJ2-5, with 7 bases lining up with TRBD1. Germline CDR1 reads MDHEN; CDR2 reads SYDVKM. This CDR3 spans 13 amino acids. With V trimmed by 6 bases and J by 5 bases, 6 bases remained unmatched. The CDR3, as DNA: TGTGCCAGCAGCACAGGGGACAGTGAGACCCAGTACTTC. As protein: CASSTGDSETQYF. The full variable domain, its missing parts supplied by reference TRBV28 and TRBJ2-5, is DVKVTQSSRYLVKRTGEKVFLECVQDMDHENMFWYRQDPGLGLRLIYFSYDVKMKEKGDIPEGYSVSREKKERFSLILESASTNQTSMYLCASSTGDSETQYFGPGTRLLVL.

The rearrangement joins TRBV2 to TRBJ2-3; maybe TRBD1 (6 bases). This CDR3 has 15 amino acids. CDR1 is SNHLY and CDR2 is FYNNEI in the germline V gene. Trimming removed 3 bases at V and 4 bases at J, with 14 bases between. The CDR3 DNA sequence: TGTGCCAGCAGTGAGTTACAGGGTGTTGCAGATACGCAGTATTTT. This translates into CASSELQGVADTQYF.

This rearrangement joins TRBV7-3 to TRBJ2-7; D is perhaps TRBD2 (5 bases). Between the trimmed V and J ends, which lost 5 bases and 6 bases, there was a span of 20 bases. Germline CDR1 is SGHTA and CDR2 is FQGTGA. This CDR3 has 15 amino acids. CDR3 amino acids: CASSPKSGALSEQYF. The CDR3 region has the DNA TGTGCCAGCAGCCCTAAAAGCGGCGCTCTCAGCGAGCAGTACTTC.

V gene TRBV2 combines with J gene TRBJ2-3; 7 nucleotides line up with TRBD2. The CDR3 sequence is 15 residues long. The trim removed 3 bases at V and 5 bases at J, leaving 8 bases unmatched. Germline CDR1 and CDR2: SNHLY and FYNNEI. In DNA form, the CDR3 reads TGTGCCAGCAGTGACTGGGGGAGGGCCAGAGATACGCAGTATTTT. The encoded protein is CASSDWGRARDTQYF.

This chain connects TRBV28 to TRBJ1-3; 10 bases are shared with TRBD1. The CDR3 length is 13 residues. Looked up from germline, CDR1 is MDHEN and CDR2 is SYDVKM. Trimming cost V 2 bases and J 9 bases; bases outside gene matches: 1. CDR3 bases: TGTGCCAGCAGTTTAGGGACAGGGGCCACCATATATTTT. This translates into CASSLGTGATIYF. Filled out from reference TRBV28 and TRBJ1-3, the complete variable domain reads DVKVTQSSRYLVKRTGEKVFLECVQDMDHENMFWYRQDPGLGLRLIYFSYDVKMKEKGDIPEGYSVSREKKERFSLILESASTNQTSMYLCASSLGTGATIYFGEGSWLTVV.

V is TRBV2 and J is TRBJ2-5, with 7 bases fitting TRBD1. V shed 6 bases, J shed 4 bases, and the junction held 5 bases outside the gene matches. This CDR3 is built from 13 residues. Germline V gene data show CDR1 as SNHLY and CDR2 as FYNNEI. The CDR3 here is CASSWTGPETQYF. In DNA, the CDR3 is TGTGCCAGCAGCTGGACAGGCCCAGAGACCCAGTACTTC.

Only one count was recorded for this clone. This chain uses TRBV2 with TRBJ2-3; a possible D gene is TRBD1 (5 bases). The V end lost 11 bases, the J end lost 1 base, and 13 bases lay between the germline ends. This CDR3 comprises 13 residues. The germline V gene encodes CDR1 SNHLY and CDR2 FYNNEI. The CDR3 region is CAAGKVGTDTQYF. CDR3 sequence (DNA): TGTGCCGCAGGGAAAGTGGGCACAGATACGCAGTATTTT.